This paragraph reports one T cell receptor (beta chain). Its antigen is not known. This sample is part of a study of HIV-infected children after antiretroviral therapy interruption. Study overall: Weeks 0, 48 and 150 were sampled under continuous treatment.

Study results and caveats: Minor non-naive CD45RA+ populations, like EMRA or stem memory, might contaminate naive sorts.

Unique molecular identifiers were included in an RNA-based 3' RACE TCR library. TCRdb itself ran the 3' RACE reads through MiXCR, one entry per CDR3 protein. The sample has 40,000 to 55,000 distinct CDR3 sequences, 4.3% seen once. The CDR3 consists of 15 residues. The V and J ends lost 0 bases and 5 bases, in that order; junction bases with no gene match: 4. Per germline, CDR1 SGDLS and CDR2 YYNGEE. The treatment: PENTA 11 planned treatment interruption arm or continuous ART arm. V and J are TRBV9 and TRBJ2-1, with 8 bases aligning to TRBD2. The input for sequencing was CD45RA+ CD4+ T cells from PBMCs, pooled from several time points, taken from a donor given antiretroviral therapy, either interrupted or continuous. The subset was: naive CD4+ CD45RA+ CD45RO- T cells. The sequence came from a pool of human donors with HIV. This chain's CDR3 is CASSVVVSGDNEQFF. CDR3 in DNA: TGTGCCAGCAGCGTAGTAGTTAGCGGGGACAATGAGCAGTTCTTC.